Listed below are T cell receptor beta chains from one sample, sequenced in a study of cytomegalovirus exposure and HLA in healthy donors. Measured with immunoSEQ multiplex PCR; TCRdb has only the in-frame clones, and not every one. There are around 220,000 clones in the sample; about 80% occur only once, and 15% to 19% lies in the top ten. The sequencing input was PBMCs. All receptors derive from a man between 35 and 55 years old in good health and CMV-seronegative. The CDR3 runs from the conserved cysteine through the conserved F or W. A D gene is named only where the DNA matches it firmly. Some rows have no size entry. The others give once, few or many, or a class for an expanded clone.

cdr3_nt: TGTGCCAGCAGCTTAGAGCGGGCGGAATACAATGAGCAGTTCTTC; cdr3_aa: CASSLERAEYNEQFF; j_call: TRBJ2-1; clone_size: .; cdr3_length: 15; d_call: .; v_call: TRBV7-7
cdr3_nt: TGTGCCGGCACCGGGGGTGCCGGGGCCAACGTCCTGACTTTC; cdr3_aa: CAGTGGAGANVLTF; j_call: TRBJ2-6; clone_size: .; cdr3_length: 14; d_call: .; v_call: TRBV27
cdr3_nt: TGTGCCAGCAGTGAAGGAGGGGGGGGCCGGATTTCGGATGAGCAGTTCTTC; cdr3_aa: CASSEGGGGRISDEQFF; j_call: TRBJ2-1; clone_size: .; cdr3_length: 17; d_call: .; v_call: TRBV2
cdr3_nt: TGTGCCAGCAGCCCCAGTACAGGGTCTCAGTATGGCTACACCTTC; cdr3_aa: CASSPSTGSQYGYTF; j_call: TRBJ1-2; clone_size: .; cdr3_length: 15; d_call: .; v_call: TRBV4-2
cdr3_nt: TGTGCCAGCAGTGAATCGATAGCGGGGGGGTTAGGGACGCAGTATTTT; cdr3_aa: CASSESIAGGLGTQYF; j_call: TRBJ2-3; clone_size: .; cdr3_length: 16; d_call: TRBD2; v_call: TRBV6-1
cdr3_nt: TGTGCCAGCAGTGAGAGTAGCGGGGGGGTCTACGAGCAGTACTTC; cdr3_aa: CASSESSGGVYEQYF; j_call: TRBJ2-7; clone_size: .; cdr3_length: 15; d_call: TRBD2; v_call: TRBV2
cdr3_nt: TGCGCCAGCAGCAGTTGGGGGGGCCAGAGCACAGATACGCAGTATTTT; cdr3_aa: CASSSWGGQSTDTQYF; j_call: TRBJ2-3; clone_size: .; cdr3_length: 16; d_call: .; v_call: TRBV5-1
cdr3_nt: TGTGCCAGCACCCCTTCTCCCGCGGGGAACACTGAAGCTTTCTTT; cdr3_aa: CASTPSPAGNTEAFF; j_call: TRBJ1-1; clone_size: .; cdr3_length: 15; d_call: .; v_call: TRBV7-9
cdr3_nt: TGTGCCAGCAGCCAACCGGAGAGTAGCGGGGGAACCAGCGAGCAGTACTTC; cdr3_aa: CASSQPESSGGTSEQYF; j_call: TRBJ2-7; clone_size: .; cdr3_length: 17; d_call: TRBD2; v_call: TRBV7-2
cdr3_nt: TGTGCCAGTAGTACCACCGGACAGGGCAATCAGCCCCAGCATTTT; cdr3_aa: CASSTTGQGNQPQHF; j_call: TRBJ1-5; clone_size: .; cdr3_length: 15; d_call: TRBD1; v_call: TRBV19
cdr3_nt: TGTGCCAGCAGCCCGGACAGGAGGGGTGGCTACACCTTC; cdr3_aa: CASSPDRRGGYTF; j_call: TRBJ1-2; clone_size: once; cdr3_length: 13; d_call: TRBD1; v_call: TRBV2
cdr3_nt: TGTGCCAGTAGTATTAGAGGGTACAGGGGTAACACTGAAGCTTTCTTT; cdr3_aa: CASSIRGYRGNTEAFF; j_call: TRBJ1-1; clone_size: .; cdr3_length: 16; d_call: TRBD1; v_call: TRBV19
cdr3_nt: TGTGCCAGTATTCTAGGGGGGAACACTGAAGCTTTCTTT; cdr3_aa: CASILGGNTEAFF; j_call: TRBJ1-1; clone_size: few; cdr3_length: 13; d_call: .; v_call: TRBV6-6
cdr3_nt: TGTGCCAGCAACCGGGGGGGCCTGAACACTGAAGCTTTCTTT; cdr3_aa: CASNRGGLNTEAFF; j_call: TRBJ1-1; clone_size: .; cdr3_length: 14; d_call: .; v_call: TRBV6-5
cdr3_nt: TGTGCCAGCAGCAAACCCACAGGGGAGACCCAGTACTTC; cdr3_aa: CASSKPTGETQYF; j_call: TRBJ2-5; clone_size: .; cdr3_length: 13; d_call: .; v_call: TRBV7-6
cdr3_nt: TGTGCCAGCAGTTTGCCGGGGATTGAAAAACTGTTTTTT; cdr3_aa: CASSLPGIEKLFF; j_call: TRBJ1-4; clone_size: .; cdr3_length: 13; d_call: .; v_call: TRBV28
cdr3_nt: TGTGCCAGCAGTGTACTCGGTTACGAGCAGTACTTC; cdr3_aa: CASSVLGYEQYF; j_call: TRBJ2-7; clone_size: .; cdr3_length: 12; d_call: .; v_call: TRBV28
cdr3_nt: TGTGCCAGCAGTGGGGACAGGGCGAGCTCCTATAATTCACCCCTCCACTTT; cdr3_aa: CASSGDRASSYNSPLHF; j_call: TRBJ1-6; clone_size: .; cdr3_length: 17; d_call: TRBD1; v_call: TRBV6-1
cdr3_nt: TGTGCCAGCAGCGTAGGGGGGCAGGGGAACCACGAGCAGTACTTC; cdr3_aa: CASSVGGQGNHEQYF; j_call: TRBJ2-7; clone_size: .; cdr3_length: 15; d_call: .; v_call: TRBV9
cdr3_nt: TGCAGCGTTGAAGGCTCTTTGACAGGGGCCTACGAGCAGTACTTC; cdr3_aa: CSVEGSLTGAYEQYF; j_call: TRBJ2-7; clone_size: .; cdr3_length: 15; d_call: TRBD1; v_call: TRBV29-1
cdr3_nt: TGTTCCAGCCCCCCGGAAGCCGGGTTCGGGGGACAGTCAACTTTCTTT; cdr3_aa: CSSPPEAGFGGQSTFF; j_call: TRBJ1-1; clone_size: .; cdr3_length: 16; d_call: TRBD1; v_call: TRBV7-9
cdr3_nt: TGTGCCAGCAGCATGACAGGGGGGTTCGGTGAAAAACTGTTTTTT; cdr3_aa: CASSMTGGFGEKLFF; j_call: TRBJ1-4; clone_size: .; cdr3_length: 15; d_call: TRBD1; v_call: TRBV7-8
cdr3_nt: TGTGCCAGCAGGATCACGGGGGGGCGAGGAACAGATACGCAGTATTTT; cdr3_aa: CASRITGGRGTDTQYF; j_call: TRBJ2-3; clone_size: .; cdr3_length: 16; d_call: TRBD2; v_call: TRBV11-2
cdr3_nt: TGTGCCAGCAGACTAGCCCCTTCCTACAATGAGCAGTTCTTC; cdr3_aa: CASRLAPSYNEQFF; j_call: TRBJ2-1; clone_size: .; cdr3_length: 14; d_call: .; v_call: TRBV2
cdr3_nt: TGTGCCAGCAGCCAAGGGGGACAGGGGGCAGATACGCAGTATTTT; cdr3_aa: CASSQGGQGADTQYF; j_call: TRBJ2-3; clone_size: few; cdr3_length: 15; d_call: TRBD1; v_call: TRBV4-2
cdr3_nt: TGTGCCAGCAGTTTAAGGGCCCCGGGGGGGGCACAGACCAAAAACATTCAGTACTTC; cdr3_aa: CASSLRAPGGAQTKNIQYF; j_call: TRBJ2-4; clone_size: .; cdr3_length: 19; d_call: TRBD2; v_call: TRBV27
cdr3_nt: TGTGCCAGCAGGGAAGACAGGGGGAATACTGAAGCTTTCTTT; cdr3_aa: CASREDRGNTEAFF; j_call: TRBJ1-1; clone_size: .; cdr3_length: 14; d_call: TRBD1; v_call: TRBV2
cdr3_nt: TGTGCCAGCAGCTTGAGAGGTACCGGGCGGCAGGGTGAGGAAAAACTGTTTTTT; cdr3_aa: CASSLRGTGRQGEEKLFF; j_call: TRBJ1-4; clone_size: few; cdr3_length: 18; d_call: .; v_call: TRBV5-8
cdr3_nt: TGTGCCAGCAGTCAAACAAACTATGGCTACACCTTC; cdr3_aa: CASSQTNYGYTF; j_call: TRBJ1-2; clone_size: .; cdr3_length: 12; d_call: .; v_call: TRBV7-2
cdr3_nt: TGCGCCAGCAGCCGGGGACAGGGGGAGGAGCAGTACTTC; cdr3_aa: CASSRGQGEEQYF; j_call: TRBJ2-5; clone_size: .; cdr3_length: 13; d_call: TRBD1; v_call: TRBV5-1
cdr3_nt: TGTGCCAGCAGTTTCGATAACCTAGCGGGAGGCCCTCTCGAGCAGTACTTC; cdr3_aa: CASSFDNLAGGPLEQYF; j_call: TRBJ2-7; clone_size: .; cdr3_length: 17; d_call: TRBD2; v_call: TRBV27
cdr3_nt: TGTGCCTGGAACTTATGCGGGGGGCCTCGCTCCTACAATGAGCAGTTCTTC; cdr3_aa: CAWNLCGGPRSYNEQFF; j_call: TRBJ2-1; clone_size: .; cdr3_length: 17; d_call: TRBD2; v_call: TRBV30
cdr3_nt: TGTGCCAGCAGGATAGGGGGACAGGGAGGGAGAGAGACCCAGTACTTC; cdr3_aa: CASRIGGQGGRETQYF; j_call: TRBJ2-5; clone_size: .; cdr3_length: 16; d_call: TRBD1; v_call: TRBV28
cdr3_nt: TGTGCCAGCAGCTTGCAGGGAAACTATGGCTACACCTTC; cdr3_aa: CASSLQGNYGYTF; j_call: TRBJ1-2; clone_size: once; cdr3_length: 13; d_call: .; v_call: TRBV5-4
cdr3_nt: TGTGCCAGCAGTCCAGACAGGGGGCGATGGAGCAATCAGCCCCAGCATTTT; cdr3_aa: CASSPDRGRWSNQPQHF; j_call: TRBJ1-5; clone_size: once; cdr3_length: 17; d_call: TRBD1; v_call: TRBV28
cdr3_nt: TGTGCCAGCAGGGTACGCAGCTCCTACAATGAGCAGTTCTTC; cdr3_aa: CASRVRSSYNEQFF; j_call: TRBJ2-1; clone_size: once; cdr3_length: 14; d_call: .; v_call: TRBV7-2
cdr3_nt: TGTGCCAGCAGTCCCGGGACAGGGTTAAATCAGCCCCAGCATTTT; cdr3_aa: CASSPGTGLNQPQHF; j_call: TRBJ1-5; clone_size: once; cdr3_length: 15; d_call: TRBD1; v_call: TRBV27
cdr3_nt: TGCAGCGTGCTGGACAGTTCTAGCAATCAGCCCCAGCATTTT; cdr3_aa: CSVLDSSSNQPQHF; j_call: TRBJ1-5; clone_size: .; cdr3_length: 14; d_call: .; v_call: TRBV29-1
cdr3_nt: TGCGCCAGCAGCCCAACGTCAGCAACAGGGGGATACGAGCAGTACTTC; cdr3_aa: CASSPTSATGGYEQYF; j_call: TRBJ2-7; clone_size: few; cdr3_length: 16; d_call: TRBD1; v_call: TRBV4-1
cdr3_nt: TGTGCCAGCAGCACAGGGACTAGCGGTAGTGCCGAGCAGTACTTC; cdr3_aa: CASSTGTSGSAEQYF; j_call: TRBJ2-7; clone_size: .; cdr3_length: 15; d_call: TRBD2; v_call: TRBV5-4
cdr3_nt: TGCGCCAGCAGTCGACAGTACCAAGAGACCCAGTACTTC; cdr3_aa: CASSRQYQETQYF; j_call: TRBJ2-5; clone_size: .; cdr3_length: 13; d_call: .; v_call: TRBV23-1
cdr3_nt: TGTGCCAGCAGCGCCGACAGGGGGCTAATCAATGAGCAGTTCTTC; cdr3_aa: CASSADRGLINEQFF; j_call: TRBJ2-1; clone_size: few; cdr3_length: 15; d_call: TRBD1; v_call: TRBV9
cdr3_nt: TGTGCCAGTAGTCTGGGACAGGGCAATCAGCCCCAGCATTTT; cdr3_aa: CASSLGQGNQPQHF; j_call: TRBJ1-5; clone_size: few; cdr3_length: 14; d_call: TRBD1; v_call: TRBV19
cdr3_nt: TGTGCCAGCAGCCTTGGACAGGGATATAACTATGGCTACACCTTC; cdr3_aa: CASSLGQGYNYGYTF; j_call: TRBJ1-2; clone_size: .; cdr3_length: 15; d_call: TRBD1; v_call: TRBV5-5
cdr3_nt: TGTGCCAGCAGCCCAGGGATGGATGGCTACACCTTC; cdr3_aa: CASSPGMDGYTF; j_call: TRBJ1-2; clone_size: .; cdr3_length: 12; d_call: .; v_call: TRBV11-2
cdr3_nt: TGTGCCAGCAGCTCGGAGACTGACACCGGGGAGCTGTTTTTT; cdr3_aa: CASSSETDTGELFF; j_call: TRBJ2-2; clone_size: few; cdr3_length: 14; d_call: .; v_call: TRBV5-4
cdr3_nt: TGTGCCAGCAGCTTGGACTTCTACGAGCAGTACTTC; cdr3_aa: CASSLDFYEQYF; j_call: TRBJ2-7; clone_size: .; cdr3_length: 12; d_call: .; v_call: TRBV7-9
cdr3_nt: TGTGCCAGCAGCTTAGTGACACCCAGTAATGAAAAACTGTTTTTT; cdr3_aa: CASSLVTPSNEKLFF; j_call: TRBJ1-4; clone_size: once; cdr3_length: 15; d_call: .; v_call: TRBV7-9
cdr3_nt: TGTGCCAGCAGTCCGGACAGGGTTGGCTATGGCTACACCTTC; cdr3_aa: CASSPDRVGYGYTF; j_call: TRBJ1-2; clone_size: .; cdr3_length: 14; d_call: TRBD1; v_call: TRBV6-5
cdr3_nt: TGCAGCGGGCGTTCGGACTCCGGGAGGTCACCCCTCCACTTT; cdr3_aa: CSGRSDSGRSPLHF; j_call: TRBJ1-6; clone_size: .; cdr3_length: 14; d_call: .; v_call: TRBV29-1
cdr3_nt: TGTGCCAGCAGCTTAGGGCCCGGAGATGAGCAGTTCTTC; cdr3_aa: CASSLGPGDEQFF; j_call: TRBJ2-1; clone_size: few; cdr3_length: 13; d_call: .; v_call: TRBV7-2
cdr3_nt: TGTGCCAGCAGCAGTGGACAGAGGAACACTGAAGCTTTCTTT; cdr3_aa: CASSSGQRNTEAFF; j_call: TRBJ1-1; clone_size: few; cdr3_length: 14; d_call: .; v_call: TRBV28
cdr3_nt: TGTGCCAGCAGCCCCTACCGACAGGGAGATGGCTACACCTTC; cdr3_aa: CASSPYRQGDGYTF; j_call: TRBJ1-2; clone_size: .; cdr3_length: 14; d_call: TRBD1; v_call: TRBV28
cdr3_nt: TGTGCCAGCAGCTTAGGACAGGTTACGGGGACACAGTTCTTC; cdr3_aa: CASSLGQVTGTQFF; j_call: TRBJ2-1; clone_size: .; cdr3_length: 14; d_call: .; v_call: TRBV11-2
cdr3_nt: TGTGCCAGTAGTAGTTTGGACAGGGGGCACGGCTACACCTTC; cdr3_aa: CASSSLDRGHGYTF; j_call: TRBJ1-2; clone_size: .; cdr3_length: 14; d_call: TRBD1; v_call: TRBV19
cdr3_nt: TGTGCCAGCAGCCCATTTTTGGAGACCCAGTACTTC; cdr3_aa: CASSPFLETQYF; j_call: TRBJ2-5; clone_size: .; cdr3_length: 12; d_call: .; v_call: TRBV9
cdr3_nt: TGTGCCAGCAGTCGGGGATCCTATGGCTACACCTTC; cdr3_aa: CASSRGSYGYTF; j_call: TRBJ1-2; clone_size: .; cdr3_length: 12; d_call: .; v_call: TRBV28
cdr3_nt: TGTGCCACCGGCGGGTGGCGGGAGTCAAGGAATGAGCAGTTCTTC; cdr3_aa: CATGGWRESRNEQFF; j_call: TRBJ2-1; clone_size: .; cdr3_length: 15; d_call: TRBD2; v_call: TRBV15
cdr3_nt: TGTGCCAGCAGATCAACCTGGGAGCGCGGAGACACTGAAGCTTTCTTT; cdr3_aa: CASRSTWERGDTEAFF; j_call: TRBJ1-1; clone_size: once; cdr3_length: 16; d_call: .; v_call: TRBV28
cdr3_nt: TGTGCCAGCAGCTACGGGACTAGCGGGATCGGTGAGCAGTTCTTC; cdr3_aa: CASSYGTSGIGEQFF; j_call: TRBJ2-1; clone_size: .; cdr3_length: 15; d_call: TRBD2; v_call: TRBV7-9